This T cell receptor (beta chain) was captured by sequencing in a study of response to subunit inactivated influenza vaccine. Study-wide results and caveats: Few additional T cells are recruited per seasonal influenza vaccination, authors suggested.

From the RT-PCR reads, TCRdb called clonotypes with MiXCR, one entry per CDR3 protein. The repertoire includes roughly 570,000 distinct CDR3 sequences, 10% to 15% of them detected once, and around 13% sits in the top ten. Germline assignment: CDR1 DFQATT and CDR2 SNEGSKA (reference sequence). J was trimmed by 8 bases and V by 6 bases; bases with no gene match: 8. The CDR3 extends over 14 amino acids. This clonotype showed up many times. The target antigen is unknown. This chain connects TRBV20-1 to TRBJ1-6; 9 bases line up with TRBD1. This receptor was obtained from a man aged 45 to 65 who received an inactivated influenza vaccine. Sequenced here: PBMCs from blood, sampled roughly 48 days after vaccination. Here the CDR3 reads CSATTGGWHSPLHF. CDR3 bases: TGCAGTGCAACCACAGGGGGCTGGCATTCACCCCTCCACTTT.